This record looks at one T cell receptor beta chain sequence and its context. This entry is derived from a study of blood T cell repertoires in COVID-19. The wider study: Acute-phase and convalescent COVID-19 samples originated in the United States, Italy and Spain. PBMCs, B-cell-depleted T cells, or T cells were the source of the cDNA or gDNA that made up the material.

Original handling: Reference gene primer amplification in the assay estimated nucleated cell counts. Produced via immunoSEQ multiplex PCR; TCRdb's table is partial and in-frame only. V, J and clone size were drawn from that table, and D and trimming were deduced from the DNA. The sample consists of some 160,000 clones, more than 75% of them appearing once. Per the germline V gene, CDR1 is SGHRS and CDR2 is YFSETQ. Unmatched junction bases numbered 4, after V lost 4 bases and J lost 4 bases. This CDR3 is built from 14 residues. The sequenced material came from peripheral blood. The rearrangement links TRBV5-1 to TRBJ2-7; TRBD1 aligns across 11 bases. The source of this sequence is a man between 45 and 60 years old who had recovered from COVID-19. The CDR3 region has the DNA TGCGCCAGCAGCCGGGACAGGGGGGTTTACGAGCAGTACTTC. This sequence encodes CASSRDRGVYEQYF.